This record concerns one T cell receptor beta chain sequence. Its antigen is unknown. This sample is part of a study of cytomegalovirus exposure and HLA in healthy donors. Study-level findings and limits: Presence/absence analyses rested on an assumption that sequencing depth was roughly uniform across donors.

From germline, CDR1 is LNHDA and CDR2 SQIVND (reference sequence). V trimming: 5 bases; J trimming: 5 bases; junction bases outside the gene matches: 6. The CDR3 contains 15 residues. The PCR employed 60 Vbeta primers together with 13 Jbeta primers. The data were produced by immunoSEQ multiplex PCR, yet TCRdb's version contains in-frame clones alone and is incomplete. This sample carries about 160,000 clones, around three quarters of them seen once, and the ten largest clones take 2.2%. The chain couples TRBV19 to TRBJ2-2; TRBD1 agrees at 9 bases. This TCR was recovered from a man aged 45-65 years in good health and CMV-seropositive. The specimen sequenced was PBMCs. The CDR3 DNA reads as TGTGCCAGTAGTCCCCCGGGACAGGGTACCGGGGAGCTGTTTTTT. Amino acids: CASSPPGQGTGELFF.